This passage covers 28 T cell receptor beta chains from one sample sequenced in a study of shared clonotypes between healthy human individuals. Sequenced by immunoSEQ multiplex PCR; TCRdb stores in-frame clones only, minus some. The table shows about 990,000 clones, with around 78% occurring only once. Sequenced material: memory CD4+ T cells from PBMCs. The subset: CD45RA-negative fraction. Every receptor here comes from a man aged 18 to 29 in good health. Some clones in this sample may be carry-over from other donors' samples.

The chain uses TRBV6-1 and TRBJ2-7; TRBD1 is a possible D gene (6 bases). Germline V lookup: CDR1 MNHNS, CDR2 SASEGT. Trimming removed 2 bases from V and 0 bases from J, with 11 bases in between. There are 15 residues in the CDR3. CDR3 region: CASSESSGVSYEQYF. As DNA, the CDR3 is TGTGCCAGCAGTGAATCGTCAGGGGTCTCCTACGAGCAGTACTTC.

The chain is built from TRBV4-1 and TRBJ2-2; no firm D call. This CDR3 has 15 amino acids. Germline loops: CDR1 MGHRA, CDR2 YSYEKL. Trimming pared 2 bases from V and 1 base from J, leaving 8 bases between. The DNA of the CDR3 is TGCGCCAGCAGCCAAATGTCCCGGAACACCGGGGAGCTGTTTTTT. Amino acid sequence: CASSQMSRNTGELFF.

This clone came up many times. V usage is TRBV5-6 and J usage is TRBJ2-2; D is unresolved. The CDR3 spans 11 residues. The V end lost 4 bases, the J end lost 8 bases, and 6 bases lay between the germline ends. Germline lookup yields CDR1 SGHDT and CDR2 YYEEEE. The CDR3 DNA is TGTGCCAGCAGCACAAGGGGGGAGCTGTTTTTT. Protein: CASSTRGELFF.

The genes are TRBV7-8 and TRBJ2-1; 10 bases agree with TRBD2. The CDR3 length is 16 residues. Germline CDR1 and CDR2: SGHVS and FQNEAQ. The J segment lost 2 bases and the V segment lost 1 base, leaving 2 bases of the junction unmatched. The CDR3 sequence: CASSLGTSGTYNEQFF. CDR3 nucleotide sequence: TGTGCCAGCAGCTTAGGGACTAGCGGAACCTACAATGAGCAGTTCTTC. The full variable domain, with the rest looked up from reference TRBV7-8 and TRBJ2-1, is GAGVSQSPRYKVAKRGQDVALRCDPISGHVSLFWYQQALGQGPEFLTYFQNEAQLDKSGLPSDRFFAERPEGSVSTLKIQRTQQEDSAVYLCASSLGTSGTYNEQFFGPGTRLTVL.

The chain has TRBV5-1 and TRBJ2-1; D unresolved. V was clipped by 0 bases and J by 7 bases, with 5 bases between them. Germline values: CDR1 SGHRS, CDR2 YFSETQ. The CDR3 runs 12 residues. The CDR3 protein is CASSLGLNEQFF. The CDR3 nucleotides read TGCGCCAGCAGCTTGGGGTTGAATGAGCAGTTCTTC.

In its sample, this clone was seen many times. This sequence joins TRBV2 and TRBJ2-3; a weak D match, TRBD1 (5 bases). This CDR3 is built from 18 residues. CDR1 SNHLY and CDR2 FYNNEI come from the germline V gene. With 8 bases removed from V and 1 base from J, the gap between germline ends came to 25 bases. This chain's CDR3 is CASPHKGVRSGRTDTQYF. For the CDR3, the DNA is TGTGCCAGCCCACACAAAGGGGTCAGGTCGGGCCGCACAGATACGCAGTATTTT.

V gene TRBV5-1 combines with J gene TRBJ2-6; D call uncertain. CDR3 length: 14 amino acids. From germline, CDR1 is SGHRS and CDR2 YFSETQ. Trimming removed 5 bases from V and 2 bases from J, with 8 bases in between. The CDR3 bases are TGCGCCAGCAGGGTTGGGCCTGGGGCCAACGTCCTGACTTTC. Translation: CASRVGPGANVLTF.

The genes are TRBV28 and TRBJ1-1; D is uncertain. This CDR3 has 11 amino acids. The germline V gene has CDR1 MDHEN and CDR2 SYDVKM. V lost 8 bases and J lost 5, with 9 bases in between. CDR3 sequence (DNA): TGTGCCAGCGGCTTCGTGACTGAAGCTTTCTTT. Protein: CASGFVTEAFF. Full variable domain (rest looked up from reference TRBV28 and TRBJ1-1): DVKVTQSSRYLVKRTGEKVFLECVQDMDHENMFWYRQDPGLGLRLIYFSYDVKMKEKGDIPEGYSVSREKKERFSLILESASTNQTSMYLCASGFVTEAFFGQGTRLTVV.

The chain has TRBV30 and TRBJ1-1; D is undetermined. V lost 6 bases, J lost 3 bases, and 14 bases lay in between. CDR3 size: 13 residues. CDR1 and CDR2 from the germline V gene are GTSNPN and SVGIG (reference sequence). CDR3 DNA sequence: TGTGCCTGCGAGCTCCAAGGAGACACTGAAGCTTTCTTT. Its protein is CACELQGDTEAFF.

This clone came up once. As DNA, the CDR3 is TGTGCCAGCTCACCACCACTGAACTACGAGCAGTACTTC. It is translated as CASSPPLNYEQYF. This chain connects TRBV18 to TRBJ2-7; no definite D call. The CDR3 loop spans 13 amino acids. V was pared by 0 bases and J by 3 bases, with 6 bases between. The germline gives CDR1 KGHSH, CDR2 LQKENI.

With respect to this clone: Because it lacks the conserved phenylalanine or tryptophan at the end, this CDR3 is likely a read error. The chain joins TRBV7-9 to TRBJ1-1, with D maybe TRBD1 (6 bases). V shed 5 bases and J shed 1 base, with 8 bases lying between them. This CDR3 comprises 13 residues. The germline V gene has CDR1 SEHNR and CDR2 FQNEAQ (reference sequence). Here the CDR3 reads CASSQGGNTEAFL. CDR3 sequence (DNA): TGTGCCAGCAGCCAAGGGGGGAACACTGAAGCTTTCCTT.

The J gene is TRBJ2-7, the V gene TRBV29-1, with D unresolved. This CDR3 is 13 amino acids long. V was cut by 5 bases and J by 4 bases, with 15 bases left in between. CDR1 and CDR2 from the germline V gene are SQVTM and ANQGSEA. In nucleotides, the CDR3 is TGCAGCGTTCGGTCTGACCAAATTTACGAGCAGTACTTC. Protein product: CSVRSDQIYEQYF.

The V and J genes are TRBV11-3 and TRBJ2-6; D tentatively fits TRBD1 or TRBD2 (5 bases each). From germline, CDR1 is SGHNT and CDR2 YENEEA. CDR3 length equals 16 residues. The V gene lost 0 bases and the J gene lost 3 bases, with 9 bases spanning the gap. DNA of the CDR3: TGTGCCAGCAGCTTAGAGTGGGGGATTGGGGCCAACGTCCTGACTTTC. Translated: CASSLEWGIGANVLTF.

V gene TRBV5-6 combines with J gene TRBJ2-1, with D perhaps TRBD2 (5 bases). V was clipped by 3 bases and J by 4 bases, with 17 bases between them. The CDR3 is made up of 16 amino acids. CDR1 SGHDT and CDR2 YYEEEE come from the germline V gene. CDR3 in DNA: TGTGCCAGCAGCTCGCGGAGGAAAAGTGGGTACAATGAGCAGTTCTTC. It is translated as CASSSRRKSGYNEQFF.

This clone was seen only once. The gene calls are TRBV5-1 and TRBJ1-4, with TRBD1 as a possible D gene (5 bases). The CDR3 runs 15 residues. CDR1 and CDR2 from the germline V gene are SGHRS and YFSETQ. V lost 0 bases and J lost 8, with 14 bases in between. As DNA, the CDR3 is TGCGCCAGCAGCTTGGTGGGGACTCCGGGGGAAAAACTGTTTTTT. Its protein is CASSLVGTPGEKLFF.

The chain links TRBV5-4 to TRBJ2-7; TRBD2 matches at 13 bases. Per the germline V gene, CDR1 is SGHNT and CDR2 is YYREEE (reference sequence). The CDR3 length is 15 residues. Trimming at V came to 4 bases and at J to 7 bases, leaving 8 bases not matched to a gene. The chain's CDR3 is CASSQGTSGMKEQYF. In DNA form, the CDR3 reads TGTGCCAGCAGCCAAGGGACTAGCGGGATGAAAGAGCAGTACTTC.

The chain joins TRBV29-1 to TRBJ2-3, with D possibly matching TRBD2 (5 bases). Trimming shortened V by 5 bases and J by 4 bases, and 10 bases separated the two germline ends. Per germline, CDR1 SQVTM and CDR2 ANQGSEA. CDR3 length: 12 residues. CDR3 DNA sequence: TGCAGCGTTAACGACGGGGCAGATACGCAGTATTTT. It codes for CSVNDGADTQYF.

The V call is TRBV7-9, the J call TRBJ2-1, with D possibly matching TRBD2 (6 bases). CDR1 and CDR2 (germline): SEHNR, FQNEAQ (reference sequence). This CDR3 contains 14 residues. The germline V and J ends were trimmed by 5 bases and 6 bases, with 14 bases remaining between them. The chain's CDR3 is CASSPRRESNEQFF. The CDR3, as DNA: TGTGCCAGCAGCCCCCGTCGGGAGAGCAATGAGCAGTTCTTC.

CDR3 sequence: CASSSRYRTSGSEYF. CDR3 sequence (DNA): TGTGCCAGCAGCTCACGATACCGGACTAGCGGGAGTGAATATTTT. This sequence joins TRBV7-2 and TRBJ2-3, with 13 bases identical to TRBD2. This CDR3 spans 15 amino acids. V shed 4 bases and J 15 bases; nucleotides not matched to a gene: 13. Germline CDR1 is SGHTA and CDR2 is FQGNSA.

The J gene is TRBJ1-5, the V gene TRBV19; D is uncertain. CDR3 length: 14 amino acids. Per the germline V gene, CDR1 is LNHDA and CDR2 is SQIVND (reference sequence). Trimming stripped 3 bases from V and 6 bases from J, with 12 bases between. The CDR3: CASSIGLWSQPQHF. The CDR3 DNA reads TGTGCCAGTAGTATTGGATTATGGTCTCAGCCCCAGCATTTT.

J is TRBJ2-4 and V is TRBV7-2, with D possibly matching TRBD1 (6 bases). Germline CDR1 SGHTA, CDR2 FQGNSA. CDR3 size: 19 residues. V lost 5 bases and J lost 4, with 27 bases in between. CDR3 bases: TGTGCCAGCAGCCCCCAAAATGGGGGCAGTGGGACGCGAAAAAACATTCAGTACTTC. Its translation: CASSPQNGGSGTRKNIQYF. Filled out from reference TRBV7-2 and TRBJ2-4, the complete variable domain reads GAGVSQSPSNKVTEKGKDVELRCDPISGHTALYWYRQSLGQGLEFLIYFQGNSAPDKSGLPSDRFSAERTGGSVSTLTIQRTQQEDSAVYLCASSPQNGGSGTRKNIQYFGAGTRLSVL.

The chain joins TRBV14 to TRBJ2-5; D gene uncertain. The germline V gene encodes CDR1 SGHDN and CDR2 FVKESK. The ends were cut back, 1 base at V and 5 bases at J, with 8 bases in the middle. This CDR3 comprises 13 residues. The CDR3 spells CASSQGNYETQYF. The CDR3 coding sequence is TGTGCCAGCAGCCAAGGAAATTACGAGACCCAGTACTTC.

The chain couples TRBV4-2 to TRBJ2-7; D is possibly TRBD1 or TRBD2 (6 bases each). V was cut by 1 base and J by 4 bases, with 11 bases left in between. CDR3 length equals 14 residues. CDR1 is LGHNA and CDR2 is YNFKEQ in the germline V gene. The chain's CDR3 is CASSQVGGSYEQYF. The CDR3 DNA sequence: TGTGCCAGCAGCCAAGTGGGGGGCTCGTACGAGCAGTACTTC.

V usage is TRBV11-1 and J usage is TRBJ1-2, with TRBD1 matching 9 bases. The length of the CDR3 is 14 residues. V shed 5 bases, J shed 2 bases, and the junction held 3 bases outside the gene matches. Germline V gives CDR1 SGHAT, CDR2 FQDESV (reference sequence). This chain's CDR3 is CASSRGTGNYGYTF. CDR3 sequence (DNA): TGTGCCAGCAGCCGCGGGACAGGGAACTATGGCTACACCTTC.

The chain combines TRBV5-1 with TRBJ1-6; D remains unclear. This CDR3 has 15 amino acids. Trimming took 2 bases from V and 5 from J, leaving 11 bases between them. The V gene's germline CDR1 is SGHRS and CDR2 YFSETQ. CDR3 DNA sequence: TGCGCCAGCAGCTTATATGTCACAGATAATTCACCCCTCCACTTT. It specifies CASSLYVTDNSPLHF.

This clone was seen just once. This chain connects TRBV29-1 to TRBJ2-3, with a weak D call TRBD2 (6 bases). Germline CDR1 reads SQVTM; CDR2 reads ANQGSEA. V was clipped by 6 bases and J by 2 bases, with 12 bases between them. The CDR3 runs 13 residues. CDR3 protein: CSVTAGITDTQYF. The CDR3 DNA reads TGCAGCGTAACAGCGGGTATCACAGATACGCAGTATTTT.

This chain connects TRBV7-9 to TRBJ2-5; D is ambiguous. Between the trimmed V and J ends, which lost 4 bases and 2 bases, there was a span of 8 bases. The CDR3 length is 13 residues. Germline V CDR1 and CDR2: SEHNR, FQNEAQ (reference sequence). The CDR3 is CASSSNQQETQYF. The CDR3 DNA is TGTGCCAGCAGCTCTAACCAGCAAGAGACCCAGTACTTC.

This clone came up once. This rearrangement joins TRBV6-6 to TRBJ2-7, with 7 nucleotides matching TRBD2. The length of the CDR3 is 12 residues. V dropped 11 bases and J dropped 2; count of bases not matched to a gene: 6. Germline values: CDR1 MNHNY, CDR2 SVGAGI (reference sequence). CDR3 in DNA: TGTGCCTCCCTAGCGGTCCCCTACGAGCAGTACTTC. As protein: CASLAVPYEQYF.